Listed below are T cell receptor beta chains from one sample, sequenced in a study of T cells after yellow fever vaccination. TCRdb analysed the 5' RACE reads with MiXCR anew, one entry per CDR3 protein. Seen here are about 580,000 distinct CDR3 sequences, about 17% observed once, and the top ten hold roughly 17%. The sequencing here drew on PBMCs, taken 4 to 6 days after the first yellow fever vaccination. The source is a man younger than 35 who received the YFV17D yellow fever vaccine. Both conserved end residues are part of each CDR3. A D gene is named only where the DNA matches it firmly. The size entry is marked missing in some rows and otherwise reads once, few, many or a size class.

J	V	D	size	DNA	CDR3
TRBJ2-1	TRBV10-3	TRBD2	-	TGTGCCATCAGTGAGTCGGCTAGCGGGGGGGCGCTTAATGAGCAGTTCTTC	CAISESASGGALNEQFF
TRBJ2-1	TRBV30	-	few	TGTGCCTGGAGTGTACGGGGAAGAGGGGCCTACAATGAGCAGTTCTTC	CAWSVRGRGAYNEQFF
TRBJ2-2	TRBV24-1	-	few	TGTGCCACCAGTGACCCAGCCGCGAACACCGGGGAGCTGTTTTTT	CATSDPAANTGELFF
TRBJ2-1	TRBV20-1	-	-	TGCAGTGCCTGGGGGGGGGGGCGACCCAATGAGCAGTTCTTC	CSAWGGGRPNEQFF
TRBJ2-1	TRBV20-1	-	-	TGCAGTGCTAGAGGGGGGGGCAACTACAATGAGCAGTTCTTC	CSARGGGNYNEQFF
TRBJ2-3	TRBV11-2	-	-	TGTGCCAGCGCGGTCGGACTCAGAACGCAGTATTTT	CASAVGLRTQYF
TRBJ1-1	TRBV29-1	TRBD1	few	TGCAGCGCTCTCACGGACAGGGGGCACACTGAAGCTTTCTTT	CSALTDRGHTEAFF
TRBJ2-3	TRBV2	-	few	TGTGCCAGCAGTGAAGTTACCCTAACGCAGTATTTT	CASSEVTLTQYF
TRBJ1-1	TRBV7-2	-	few	TGTGCCAGCAGCTTAGTACGGGACTCTGAAGCTTTCTTT	CASSLVRDSEAFF
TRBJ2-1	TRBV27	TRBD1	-	TGTGCCAGCAGTTTAAGGATGCCGGGACAGGGTCACAATGAGCAGTTCTTC	CASSLRMPGQGHNEQFF
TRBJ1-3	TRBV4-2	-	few	TGTGCCAGCAGCGGAGATGGAAACACCATATATTTT	CASSGDGNTIYF
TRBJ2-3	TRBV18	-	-	TGTGCCAGCTCACACCCCGCCCTCCGTGATACGCAGTATTTT	CASSHPALRDTQYF
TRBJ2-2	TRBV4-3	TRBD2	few	TGCGCCAGCAGCCTGACTAGCGGGGGGGCAGGGACCGGGGAGCTGTTTTTT	CASSLTSGGAGTGELFF
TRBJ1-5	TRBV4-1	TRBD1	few	TGCGCCAGCAGCCACCGGACAGGTTCCAATCAGCCCCAGCATTTT	CASSHRTGSNQPQHF
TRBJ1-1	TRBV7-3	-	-	TGTGCCAGCAGCGGCAGTGGCACTGAAGCTTTCTTT	CASSGSGTEAFF
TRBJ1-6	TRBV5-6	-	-	TGTGCCAGCGGTCGGGGTACTATAAATTCACCCCTCCACTTT	CASGRGTINSPLHF
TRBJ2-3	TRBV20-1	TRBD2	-	TGCAGTGCTCTTAGCGGGGGACGGGGAGATACGCAGTATTTT	CSALSGGRGDTQYF
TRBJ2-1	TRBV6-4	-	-	TGTGCCAGCAGTGACAACGCGGGGGCTAACAATGAGCAGTTCTTC	CASSDNAGANNEQFF
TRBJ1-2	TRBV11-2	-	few	TGTGCCAGCAGCTTAGGAGCCTTCGGCTACACCTTC	CASSLGAFGYTF
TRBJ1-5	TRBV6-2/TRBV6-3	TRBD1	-	TGTGCCAGCAGTTACCGGCCGGGACAGGGGCTCAATCAGCCCCAGCATTTT	CASSYRPGQGLNQPQHF
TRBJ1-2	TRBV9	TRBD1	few	TGTGCCAGCAGCGGGGGAATCAAACAGGGGAGAGGCTACACCTTC	CASSGGIKQGRGYTF